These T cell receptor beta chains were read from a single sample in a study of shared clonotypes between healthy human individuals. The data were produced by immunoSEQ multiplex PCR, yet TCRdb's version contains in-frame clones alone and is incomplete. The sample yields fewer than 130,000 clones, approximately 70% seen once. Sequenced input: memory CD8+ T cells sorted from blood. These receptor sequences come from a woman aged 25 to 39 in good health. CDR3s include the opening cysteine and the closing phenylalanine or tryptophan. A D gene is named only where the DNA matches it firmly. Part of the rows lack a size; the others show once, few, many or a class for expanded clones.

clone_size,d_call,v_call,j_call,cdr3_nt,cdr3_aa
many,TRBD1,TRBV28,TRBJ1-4,TGTGCCAGCAGTACTGGGGCCGGGACAGGGAATGAAAAACTGTTTTTT,CASSTGAGTGNEKLFF
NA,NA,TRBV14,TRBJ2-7,TGTGCCAGCAGCCATACCGGGACAAACGAGCAGTACTTC,CASSHTGTNEQYF
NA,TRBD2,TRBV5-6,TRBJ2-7,TGTGCCAGCCTGAGCGGGAGCAACGAGCAGTACTTC,CASLSGSNEQYF
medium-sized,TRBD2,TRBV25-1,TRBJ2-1,TGTGCCAGCAGTGGAAGACTAGCGGGAGGCATTGAGCAGTTCTTC,CASSGRLAGGIEQFF
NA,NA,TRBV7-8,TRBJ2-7,TGTGCCAGCAGCTTAGTAGGATACGAGCAGTACTTC,CASSLVGYEQYF
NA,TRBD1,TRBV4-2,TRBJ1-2,TGTGCCAGCAGCCGGGAACAGCATTGGACAGGGGGCAACTATGGCTACACCTTC,CASSREQHWTGGNYGYTF
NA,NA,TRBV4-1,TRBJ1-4,TGCGCCAGCAGCCAAGCATGGCGGTCAACTAATGAAAAACTGTTTTTT,CASSQAWRSTNEKLFF
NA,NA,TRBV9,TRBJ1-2,TGTGCCAGCAGCGTTGGGGGGGACTATGGCTACACCTTC,CASSVGGDYGYTF
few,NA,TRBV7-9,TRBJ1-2,TGTGCCAGCAGCTCCTCGAACTCTAACTATGGCTACACCTTC,CASSSSNSNYGYTF
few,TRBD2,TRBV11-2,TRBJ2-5,TGTGCCAGCAGCCGTAGCGGGGGGTTTTTGGAGACCCAGTACTTC,CASSRSGGFLETQYF
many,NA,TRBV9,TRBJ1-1,TGTGCCAGCAGCGTAGCGTGGGGCACTGAAGCTTTCTTT,CASSVAWGTEAFF
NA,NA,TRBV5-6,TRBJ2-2,TGTGCCAGCAGCTTGAGAGCGGCGAACACCGGGGAGCTGTTTTTT,CASSLRAANTGELFF
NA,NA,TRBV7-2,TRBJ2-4,TGTGCCAGCAGCTCAACTGCTGGAAACATTCAGTACTTC,CASSSTAGNIQYF
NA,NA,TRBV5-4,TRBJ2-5,TGTGCCAGCACGGTGTGGCAGCTCCAAGAGACCCAGTACTTC,CASTVWQLQETQYF
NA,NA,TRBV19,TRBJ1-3,TGTGCCTCGGGCAGAGTCGTAGGAAACACCATATATTTT,CASGRVVGNTIYF
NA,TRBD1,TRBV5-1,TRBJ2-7,TGCGCCAGCAGCTTCTCTAGGACAGGGGAGATCGAGCAGTACTTC,CASSFSRTGEIEQYF
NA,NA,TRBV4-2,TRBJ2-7,TGTGCCAGCAGCCAAGATTCGGCGGGTTACGAGCAGTACTTC,CASSQDSAGYEQYF
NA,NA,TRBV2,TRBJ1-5,TGTGCCAGCAGGGAAGATAGATTGGCTCAGCCCCAGCATTTT,CASREDRLAQPQHF
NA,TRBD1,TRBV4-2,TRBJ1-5,TGTGCCAGCAGCCAAGAAGGAGGGGGACAGGGAGGTCAGCCCCAGCATTTT,CASSQEGGGQGGQPQHF
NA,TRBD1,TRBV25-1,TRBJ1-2,TGTGCCAGCAGTGATATTAACAGGGGACATGGCTACACCTTC,CASSDINRGHGYTF
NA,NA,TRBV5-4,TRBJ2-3,TGTGCCAGCAGCTTGGATTCCGCAGATACGCAGTATTTT,CASSLDSADTQYF
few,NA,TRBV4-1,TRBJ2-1,TGCGCCAGCAGCCAAGGCAGGTTCTACAATGAGCAGTTCTTC,CASSQGRFYNEQFF
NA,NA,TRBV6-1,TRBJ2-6,TGTGCCAGCAGTGGCCGGAACTCTGGGGCCAACGTCCTGACTTTC,CASSGRNSGANVLTF
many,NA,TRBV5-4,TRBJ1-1,TGTGCCAGCAGCTTGGGAGGGCGCACTGAAGCTTTCTTT,CASSLGGRTEAFF
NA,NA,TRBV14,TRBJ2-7,TGTGCCAGCAGCCAAGCCGACAGGATATACGAGCAGTACTTC,CASSQADRIYEQYF
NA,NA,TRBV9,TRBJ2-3,TGTGCCAGCAGCGTGGGGATTGCAACTAGCACAGATACGCAGTATTTT,CASSVGIATSTDTQYF
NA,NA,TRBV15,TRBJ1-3,TGTGCCACCGAGTCGGGTTATGGAAACACCATATATTTT,CATESGYGNTIYF